This paragraph covers one T cell receptor delta chain sequence. Since a far larger clone is one base different, this is likely a read error. TCRdb re-called the RT-PCR reads using CATT. The sample holds some 960 delta-chain clones, about 4.1% seen once. These data belong to a study of gamma-delta T cells after stem cell transplantation. V lost 0 bases and J lost 0; bases outside the gene matches: 12. The CDR3 contains 19 residues. Per the germline V gene, CDR1 is GEAIGNYY and CDR2 is EKD. The source material was gamma-delta T cells. This sequence originates from a human donor. It is not recorded whose cells these are; they may come from a transplant donor. The chain has TRDV2 and TRDJ1, with 10 positions matching TRDD3. CDR3 in DNA: TGTGCCTGTGACACCGTGAGCACTGGGGGATGCACGAACACCGATAAACTCATCTTT. It yields the protein CACDTVSTGGCTNTDKLIF.